These T cell receptor beta chains were read from a single sample in a study of early T cells in non-severe SARS-CoV-2 infection. TCRdb used MiXCR to reprocess the 5' RACE reads, holding one entry per CDR3 protein. The repertoire consists of 70,000 to 95,000 distinct CDR3 sequences, with roughly 14% occurring once and the leading ten covering under 0.75%. The source material was whole blood. All receptors derive from an adult who was a healthcare worker with PCR-confirmed SARS-CoV-2 infection or an uninfected control (not recorded which). The CDR3 runs from the conserved cysteine through the conserved F or W. The order of the fields is V gene, CDR3 protein.

v_call: TRBV4-1
cdr3_aa: CASSQDRAGGKKLFF

v_call: TRBV2
cdr3_aa: CASRTPRRAAGELFF

v_call: TRBV3-1
cdr3_aa: CASSQQAHGTQYF

v_call: TRBV9
cdr3_aa: CASSPGTANNEKLFF

v_call: TRBV12-3/TRBV12-4
cdr3_aa: CASSFSRGAGYEQFF

v_call: TRBV29-1
cdr3_aa: CSVAAISGGYTF

v_call: TRBV20-1
cdr3_aa: CSARRTTDTQYF

v_call: TRBV10-2
cdr3_aa: CASSEGRDTEAFF

v_call: TRBV7-2
cdr3_aa: CASSLVQGRPTDTQYF

v_call: TRBV6-6
cdr3_aa: CASRNRGNYGYTF

v_call: TRBV10-2
cdr3_aa: CASRDERDRGYSAKNIQYF

v_call: TRBV28
cdr3_aa: CASSLPTSGGFGEQFF

v_call: TRBV7-9
cdr3_aa: CASSPSGPTEAFF

v_call: TRBV7-9
cdr3_aa: CASSSGRAVEAFF

v_call: TRBV5-4
cdr3_aa: CASSPKPRSDIENIQYF

v_call: TRBV12-3/TRBV12-4
cdr3_aa: CASSGYYGYTF

v_call: TRBV30
cdr3_aa: CASGRPTGTIYF

v_call: TRBV6-1
cdr3_aa: CASSVSAFNEKLFF

v_call: TRBV4-1
cdr3_aa: CASSTPGWADTQYF

v_call: TRBV7-2
cdr3_aa: CASSSNTDTQYF

v_call: TRBV5-1
cdr3_aa: CASRGPRGQGRDEQFF

v_call: TRBV12-3/TRBV12-4
cdr3_aa: CASSFGQRTDTQYF

v_call: TRBV6-1
cdr3_aa: CASRLTGPKPQHF

v_call: TRBV29-1
cdr3_aa: CSVLARETQYF

v_call: TRBV2
cdr3_aa: CASSLNRDGTQYF

v_call: TRBV11-1
cdr3_aa: CASSLGLDRVRNEQFF

v_call: TRBV20-1
cdr3_aa: CSASVSGRYGYTF

v_call: TRBV5-5
cdr3_aa: CASSLVVSGELFF

v_call: TRBV18
cdr3_aa: CASSPNNQPQHF

v_call: TRBV7-8
cdr3_aa: CASSFDSSAQFF

v_call: TRBV19
cdr3_aa: CASSREPGTVYNEQFF

v_call: TRBV12-3/TRBV12-4
cdr3_aa: CASSSNYGYTF

v_call: TRBV12-3/TRBV12-4
cdr3_aa: CASSSRQVVGPQHF

v_call: TRBV5-1
cdr3_aa: CASRPTGTRSTEAFF

v_call: TRBV2
cdr3_aa: CASSGDSLTDTQYF

v_call: TRBV11-2
cdr3_aa: CASSRTASGGNNEQFF

v_call: TRBV5-6
cdr3_aa: CASTPTAGTGGEKLFF

v_call: TRBV5-4
cdr3_aa: CASSGGGQNNEKLFF

v_call: TRBV15
cdr3_aa: CATSREWSTPQETQYF

v_call: TRBV11-2
cdr3_aa: CASSTQTGGNTEAFF

v_call: TRBV6-1
cdr3_aa: CASSEARGRDTGELFF

v_call: TRBV7-9
cdr3_aa: CASSSSDRGFTNEKLFF

v_call: TRBV5-1
cdr3_aa: CASSPEDGHYGYTF

v_call: TRBV7-6
cdr3_aa: CASSSGVGMGSNEQFF

v_call: TRBV27
cdr3_aa: CASSQPQGMGTDTQYF

v_call: TRBV2
cdr3_aa: CASSEVETGGHYGYTF

v_call: TRBV5-1
cdr3_aa: CASRPPGLQETQYF

v_call: TRBV6-5
cdr3_aa: CASRKSNTQYF

v_call: TRBV10-3
cdr3_aa: CAISATGNYGYTF

v_call: TRBV6-1
cdr3_aa: CASSEAWTNENIQYF

v_call: TRBV2
cdr3_aa: CASNPFSGANVLTF

v_call: TRBV10-3
cdr3_aa: CAISDHYRGKETQYF

v_call: TRBV6-2/TRBV6-3
cdr3_aa: CASSNGPRNYGYTF

v_call: TRBV18
cdr3_aa: CASSPRDWNEKLFF

v_call: TRBV11-2
cdr3_aa: CASSLRKKAYNEQFF

v_call: TRBV7-3
cdr3_aa: CAARTDSDTQYF

v_call: TRBV23-1
cdr3_aa: CASKTGTSGCSSYNEQFF

v_call: TRBV12-3/TRBV12-4
cdr3_aa: CASSPTGVEGANVLTF